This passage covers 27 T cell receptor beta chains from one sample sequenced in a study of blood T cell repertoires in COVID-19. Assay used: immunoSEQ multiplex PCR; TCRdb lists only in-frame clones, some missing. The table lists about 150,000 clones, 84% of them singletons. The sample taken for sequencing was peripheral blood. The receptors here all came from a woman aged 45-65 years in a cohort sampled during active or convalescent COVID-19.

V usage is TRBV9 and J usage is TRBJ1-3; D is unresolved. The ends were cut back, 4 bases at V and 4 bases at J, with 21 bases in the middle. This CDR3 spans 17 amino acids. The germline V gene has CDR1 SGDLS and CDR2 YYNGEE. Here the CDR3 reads CASSTPREVSLGNTIYF. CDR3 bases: TGTGCCAGCAGCACCCCCCGGGAAGTTTCCTTAGGAAACACCATATATTTT.

The CDR3 sequence is CASSLKGQGFYNEQFF. Here the CDR3 DNA reads TGTGCCAGCAGCTTGAAAGGCCAGGGATTTTACAATGAGCAGTTCTTC. This chain uses TRBV5-6 with TRBJ2-1; a possible D gene is TRBD1 (5 bases). V lost 1 base to trimming and J lost 4 bases, with 15 bases between them. Germline CDR1 SGHDT, CDR2 YYEEEE. The CDR3 covers 16 residues.

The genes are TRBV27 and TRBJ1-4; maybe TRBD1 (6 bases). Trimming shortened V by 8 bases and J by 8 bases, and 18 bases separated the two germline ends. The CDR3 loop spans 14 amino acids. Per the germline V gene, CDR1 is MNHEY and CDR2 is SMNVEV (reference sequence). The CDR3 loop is CASWTGGAGEKLFF. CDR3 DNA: TGTGCCAGCTGGACTGGGGGGGCGGGGGAAAAACTGTTTTTT. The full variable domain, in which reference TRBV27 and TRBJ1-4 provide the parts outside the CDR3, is EAQVTQNPRYLITVTGKKLTVTCSQNMNHEYMSWYRQDPGLGLRQIYYSMNVEVTDKGDVPEGYKVSRKEKRNFPLILESPSPNQTSLYFCASWTGGAGEKLFFGSGTQLSVL.

The CDR3 DNA reads as TGTGCCAGCAGCCTACCGGGATCGTGGGCAGGAAACACCATATATTTT. Its translation: CASSLPGSWAGNTIYF. This sequence joins TRBV9 and TRBJ1-3, with D unclear. From germline, CDR1 is SGDLS and CDR2 YYNGEE. Trimming removed 4 bases from V and 4 bases from J, with 18 bases in between. The CDR3 length is 16 residues.

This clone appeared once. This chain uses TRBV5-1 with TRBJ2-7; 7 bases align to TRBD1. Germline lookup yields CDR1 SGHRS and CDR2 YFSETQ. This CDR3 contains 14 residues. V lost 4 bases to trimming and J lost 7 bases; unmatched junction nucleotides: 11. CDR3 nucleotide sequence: TGCGCCAGCAGCCCGATGACAGGGAGCGGTGAGCAGTACTTC. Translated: CASSPMTGSGEQYF.

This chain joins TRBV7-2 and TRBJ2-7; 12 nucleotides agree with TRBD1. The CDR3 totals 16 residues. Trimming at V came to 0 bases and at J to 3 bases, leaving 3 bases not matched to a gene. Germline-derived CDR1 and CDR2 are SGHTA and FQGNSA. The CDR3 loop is CASSLAGQGAGYEQYF. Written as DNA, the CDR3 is TGTGCCAGCAGCTTAGCGGGACAGGGGGCGGGCTACGAGCAGTACTTC.

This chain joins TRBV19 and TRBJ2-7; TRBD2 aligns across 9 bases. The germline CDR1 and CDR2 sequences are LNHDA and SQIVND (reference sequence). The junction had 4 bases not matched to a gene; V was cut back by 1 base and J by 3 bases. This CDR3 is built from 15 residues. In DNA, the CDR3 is TGTGCCAGTAGTATAGGGAGCGGGGGGAACTACGAGCAGTACTTC. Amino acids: CASSIGSGGNYEQYF.

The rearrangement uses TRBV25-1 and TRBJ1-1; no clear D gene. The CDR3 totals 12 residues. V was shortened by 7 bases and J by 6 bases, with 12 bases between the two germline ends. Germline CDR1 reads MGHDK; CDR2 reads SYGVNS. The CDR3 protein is CASISGLAEAFF. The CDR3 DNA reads TGTGCCAGCATAAGCGGTTTGGCTGAAGCTTTCTTT.

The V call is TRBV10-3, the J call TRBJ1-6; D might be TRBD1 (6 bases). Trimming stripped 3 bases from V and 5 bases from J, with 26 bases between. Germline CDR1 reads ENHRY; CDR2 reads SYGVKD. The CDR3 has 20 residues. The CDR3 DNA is TGTGCCATCAGTGACTCAGGGTCTGGGCGATCCGGGACACATAATTCACCCCTCCACTTT. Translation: CAISDSGSGRSGTHNSPLHF.

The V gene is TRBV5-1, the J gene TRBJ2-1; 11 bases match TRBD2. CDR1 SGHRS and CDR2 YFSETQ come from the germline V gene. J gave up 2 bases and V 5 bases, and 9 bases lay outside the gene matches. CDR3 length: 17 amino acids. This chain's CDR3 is CASSTGNSGGAYNEQFF. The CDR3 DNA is TGCGCCAGCAGTACCGGGAATAGCGGGGGGGCCTACAATGAGCAGTTCTTC.

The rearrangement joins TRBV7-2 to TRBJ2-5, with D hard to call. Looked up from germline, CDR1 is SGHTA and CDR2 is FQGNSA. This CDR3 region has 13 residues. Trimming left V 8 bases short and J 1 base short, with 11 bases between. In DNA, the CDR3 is TGTGCCAGCGGGCCCTGGGCCCAAGAGACCCAGTACTTC. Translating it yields CASGPWAQETQYF.

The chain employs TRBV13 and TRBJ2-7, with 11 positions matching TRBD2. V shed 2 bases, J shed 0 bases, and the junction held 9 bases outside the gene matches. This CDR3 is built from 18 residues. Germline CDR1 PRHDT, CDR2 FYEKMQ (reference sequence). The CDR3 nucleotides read TGTGCCAGCAGCTTATGGAATCCGGGACTAGCGGCCTCCTACGAGCAGTACTTC. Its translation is CASSLWNPGLAASYEQYF. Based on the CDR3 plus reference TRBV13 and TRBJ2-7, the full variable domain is AAGVIQSPRHLIKEKRETATLKCYPIPRHDTVYWYQQGPGQDPQFLISFYEKMQSDKGSIPDRFSAQQFSDYHSELNMSSLELGDSALYFCASSLWNPGLAASYEQYFGPGTRLTVT.

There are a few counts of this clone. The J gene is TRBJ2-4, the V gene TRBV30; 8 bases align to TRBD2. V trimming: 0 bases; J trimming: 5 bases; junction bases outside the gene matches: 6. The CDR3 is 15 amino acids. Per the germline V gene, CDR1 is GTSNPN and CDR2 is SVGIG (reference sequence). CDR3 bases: TGTGCCTGGAGTGTGTATAGCGGGGTCCAAAACATTCAGTACTTC. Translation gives CAWSVYSGVQNIQYF.

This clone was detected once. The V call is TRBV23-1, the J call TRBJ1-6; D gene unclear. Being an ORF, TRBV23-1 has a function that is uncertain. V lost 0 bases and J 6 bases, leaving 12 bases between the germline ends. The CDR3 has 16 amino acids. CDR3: CASSQSCRLVNSPLHF. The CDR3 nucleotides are TGCGCCAGCAGTCAATCGTGCAGGTTGGTTAATTCACCCCTCCACTTT.

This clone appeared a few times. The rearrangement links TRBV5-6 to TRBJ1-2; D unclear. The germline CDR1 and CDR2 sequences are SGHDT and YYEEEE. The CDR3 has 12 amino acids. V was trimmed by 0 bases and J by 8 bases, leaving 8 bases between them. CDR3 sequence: CASSLESVGYTF. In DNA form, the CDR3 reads TGTGCCAGCAGCTTGGAGAGCGTAGGCTACACCTTC.

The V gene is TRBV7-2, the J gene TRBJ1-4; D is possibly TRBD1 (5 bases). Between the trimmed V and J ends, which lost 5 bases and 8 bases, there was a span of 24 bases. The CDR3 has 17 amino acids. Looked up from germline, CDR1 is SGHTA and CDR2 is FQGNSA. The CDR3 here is CASSPPGGKGRGEKLFF. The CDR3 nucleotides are TGTGCCAGCAGCCCCCCCGGGGGGAAGGGCCGAGGGGAAAAACTGTTTTTT.

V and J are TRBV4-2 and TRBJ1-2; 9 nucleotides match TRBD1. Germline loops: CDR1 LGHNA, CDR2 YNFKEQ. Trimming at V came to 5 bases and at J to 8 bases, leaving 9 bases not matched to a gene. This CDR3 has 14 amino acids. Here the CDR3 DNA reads TGTGCCAGCAGCAGTACAGGGGGCGCGGGGGGCTACACCTTC. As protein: CASSSTGGAGGYTF.

The CDR3 here is CAWSLLPGGELFF. The CDR3 DNA follows: TGTGCCTGGAGTCTCCTTCCCGGCGGGGAGCTGTTTTTT. The rearrangement joins TRBV30 to TRBJ2-2; D unresolved. V was pared by 2 bases and J by 7 bases, with 11 bases between. The V gene's germline CDR1 is GTSNPN and CDR2 SVGIG (reference sequence). CDR3 size: 13 residues.

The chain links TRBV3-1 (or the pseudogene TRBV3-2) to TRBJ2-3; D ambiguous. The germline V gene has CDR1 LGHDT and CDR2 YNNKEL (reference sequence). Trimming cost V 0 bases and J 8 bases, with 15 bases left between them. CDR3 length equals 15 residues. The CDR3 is CASSQDGGLVGTQYF. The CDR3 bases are TGTGCCAGCAGCCAAGACGGCGGCTTGGTGGGTACGCAGTATTTT.

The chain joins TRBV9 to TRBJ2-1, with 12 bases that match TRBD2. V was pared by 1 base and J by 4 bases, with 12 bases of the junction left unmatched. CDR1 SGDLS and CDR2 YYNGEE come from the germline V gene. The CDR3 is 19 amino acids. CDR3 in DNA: TGTGCCAGCAGCGTATCAAGGACTAGCGGGACAATAAATTACAATGAGCAGTTCTTC. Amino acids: CASSVSRTSGTINYNEQFF. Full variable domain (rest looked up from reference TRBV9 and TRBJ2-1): DSGVTQTPKHLITATGQRVTLRCSPRSGDLSVYWYQQSLDQGLQFLIQYYNGEERAKGNILERFSAQQFPDLHSELNLSSLELGDSALYFCASSVSRTSGTINYNEQFFGPGTRLTVL.

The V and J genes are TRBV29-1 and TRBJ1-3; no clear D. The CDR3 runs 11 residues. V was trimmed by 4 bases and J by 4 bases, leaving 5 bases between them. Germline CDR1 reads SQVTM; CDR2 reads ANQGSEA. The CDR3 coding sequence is TGCAGCGTTGGCCAGGGAAACACCATATATTTT. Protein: CSVGQGNTIYF.

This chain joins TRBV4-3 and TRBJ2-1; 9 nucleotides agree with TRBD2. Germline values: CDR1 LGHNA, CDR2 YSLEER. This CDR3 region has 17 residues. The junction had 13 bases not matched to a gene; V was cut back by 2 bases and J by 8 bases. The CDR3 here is CASSQTLTGGGADEQFF. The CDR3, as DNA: TGCGCCAGCAGCCAAACTCTTACCGGCGGGGGGGCAGATGAGCAGTTCTTC.

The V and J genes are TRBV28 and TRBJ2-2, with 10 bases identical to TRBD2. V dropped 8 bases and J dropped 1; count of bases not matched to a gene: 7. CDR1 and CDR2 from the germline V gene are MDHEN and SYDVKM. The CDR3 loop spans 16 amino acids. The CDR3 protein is CASGGSGGKNTGELFF. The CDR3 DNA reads TGTGCCAGCGGAGGTAGCGGGGGGAAGAACACCGGGGAGCTGTTTTTT.

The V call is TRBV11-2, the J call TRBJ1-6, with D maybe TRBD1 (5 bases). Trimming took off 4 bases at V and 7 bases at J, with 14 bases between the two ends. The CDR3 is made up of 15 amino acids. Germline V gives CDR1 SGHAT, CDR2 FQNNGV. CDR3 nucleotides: TGTGCCAGCAGCTCGTCAGACAGCTTCAATTCACCCCTCCACTTT. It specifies CASSSSDSFNSPLHF.

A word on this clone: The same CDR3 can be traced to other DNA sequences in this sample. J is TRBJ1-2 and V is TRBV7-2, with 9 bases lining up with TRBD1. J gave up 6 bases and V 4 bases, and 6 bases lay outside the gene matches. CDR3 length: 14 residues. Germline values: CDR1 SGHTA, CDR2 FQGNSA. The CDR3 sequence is CASSSRRDRDGYTF. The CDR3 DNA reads TGTGCCAGCAGCTCACGTAGGGACAGGGATGGCTACACCTTC.

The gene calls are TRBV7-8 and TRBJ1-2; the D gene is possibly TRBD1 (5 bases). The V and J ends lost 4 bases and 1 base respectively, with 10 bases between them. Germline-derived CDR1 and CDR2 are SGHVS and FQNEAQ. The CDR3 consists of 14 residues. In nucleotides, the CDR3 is TGTGCCAGCAGCTCGCAGGGTTTTAACTATGGCTACACCTTC. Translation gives CASSSQGFNYGYTF.

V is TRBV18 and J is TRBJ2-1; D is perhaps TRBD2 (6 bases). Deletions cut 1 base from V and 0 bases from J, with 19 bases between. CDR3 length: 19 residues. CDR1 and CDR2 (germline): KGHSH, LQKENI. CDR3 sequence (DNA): TGTGCCAGCTCACCACTTCTGACCGCGGGGTGGGGCTCCTACAATGAGCAGTTCTTC. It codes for CASSPLLTAGWGSYNEQFF. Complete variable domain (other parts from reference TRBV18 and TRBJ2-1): NAGVMQNPRHLVRRRGQEARLRCSPMKGHSHVYWYRQLPEEGLKFMVYLQKENIIDESGMPKERFSAEFPKEGPSILRIQQVVRGDSAAYFCASSPLLTAGWGSYNEQFFGPGTRLTVL.